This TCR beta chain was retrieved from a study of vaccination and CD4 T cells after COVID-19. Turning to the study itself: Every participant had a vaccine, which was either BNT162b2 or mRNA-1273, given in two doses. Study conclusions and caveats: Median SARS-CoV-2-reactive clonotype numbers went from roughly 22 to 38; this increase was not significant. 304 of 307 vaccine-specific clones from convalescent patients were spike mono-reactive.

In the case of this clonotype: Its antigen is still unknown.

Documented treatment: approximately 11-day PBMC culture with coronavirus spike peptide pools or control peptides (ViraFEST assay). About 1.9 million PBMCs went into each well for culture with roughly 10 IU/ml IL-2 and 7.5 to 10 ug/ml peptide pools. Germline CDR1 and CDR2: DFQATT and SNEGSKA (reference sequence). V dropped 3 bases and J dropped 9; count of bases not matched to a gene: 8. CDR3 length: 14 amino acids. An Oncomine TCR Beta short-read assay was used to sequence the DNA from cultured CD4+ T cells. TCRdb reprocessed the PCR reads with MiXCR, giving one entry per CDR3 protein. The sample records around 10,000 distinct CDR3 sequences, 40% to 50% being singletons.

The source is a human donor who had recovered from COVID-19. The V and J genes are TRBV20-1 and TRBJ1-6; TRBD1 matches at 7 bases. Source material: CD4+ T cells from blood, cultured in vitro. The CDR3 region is CSASRGRGFSPLHF. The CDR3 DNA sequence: TGCAGTGCTAGTAGGGGGCGTGGGTTTTCACCCCTCCACTTT.